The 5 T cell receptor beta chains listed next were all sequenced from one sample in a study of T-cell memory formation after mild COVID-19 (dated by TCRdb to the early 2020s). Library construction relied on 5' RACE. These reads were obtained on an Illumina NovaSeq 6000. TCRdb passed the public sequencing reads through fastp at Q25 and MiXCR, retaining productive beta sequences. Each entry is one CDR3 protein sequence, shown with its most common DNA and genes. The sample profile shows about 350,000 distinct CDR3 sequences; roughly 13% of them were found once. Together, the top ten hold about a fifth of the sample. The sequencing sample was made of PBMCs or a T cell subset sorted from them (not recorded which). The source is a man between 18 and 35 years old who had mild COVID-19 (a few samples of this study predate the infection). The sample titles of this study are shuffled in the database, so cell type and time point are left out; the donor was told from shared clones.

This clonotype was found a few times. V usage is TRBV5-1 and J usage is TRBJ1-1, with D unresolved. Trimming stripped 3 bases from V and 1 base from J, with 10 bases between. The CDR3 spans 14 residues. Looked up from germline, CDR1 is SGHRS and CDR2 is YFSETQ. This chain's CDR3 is CASSSFDRNTEAFF. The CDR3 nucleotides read TGCGCCAGCAGCTCCTTCGACCGGAACACTGAAGCTTTCTTT.

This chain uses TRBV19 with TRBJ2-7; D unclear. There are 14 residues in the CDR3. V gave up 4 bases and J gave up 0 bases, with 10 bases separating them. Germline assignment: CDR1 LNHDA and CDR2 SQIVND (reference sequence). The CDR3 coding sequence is TGTGCCAGTAGTACGGCTGCCGACTCCTACGAGCAGTACTTC. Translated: CASSTAADSYEQYF.

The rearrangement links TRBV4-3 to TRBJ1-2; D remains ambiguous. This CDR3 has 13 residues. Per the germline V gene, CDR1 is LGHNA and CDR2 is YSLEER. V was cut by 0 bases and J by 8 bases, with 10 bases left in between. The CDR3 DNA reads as TGCGCCAGCAGCCAAGATCGAGAGGGCGGCTACACCTTC. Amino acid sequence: CASSQDREGGYTF.

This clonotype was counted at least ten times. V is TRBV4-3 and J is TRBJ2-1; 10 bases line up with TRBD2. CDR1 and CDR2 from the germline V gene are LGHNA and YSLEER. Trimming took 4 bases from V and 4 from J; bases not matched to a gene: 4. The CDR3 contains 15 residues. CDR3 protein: CASSPGTSAYNEQFF. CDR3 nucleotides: TGCGCCAGCAGCCCTGGGACTAGCGCGTACAATGAGCAGTTCTTC.

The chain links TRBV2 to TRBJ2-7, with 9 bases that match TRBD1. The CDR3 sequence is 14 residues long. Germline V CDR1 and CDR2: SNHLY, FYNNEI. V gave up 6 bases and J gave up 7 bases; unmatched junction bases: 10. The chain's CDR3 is CASRIGTGSHEQYF. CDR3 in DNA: TGTGCCAGCAGGATTGGGACAGGGTCCCATGAGCAGTACTTC.